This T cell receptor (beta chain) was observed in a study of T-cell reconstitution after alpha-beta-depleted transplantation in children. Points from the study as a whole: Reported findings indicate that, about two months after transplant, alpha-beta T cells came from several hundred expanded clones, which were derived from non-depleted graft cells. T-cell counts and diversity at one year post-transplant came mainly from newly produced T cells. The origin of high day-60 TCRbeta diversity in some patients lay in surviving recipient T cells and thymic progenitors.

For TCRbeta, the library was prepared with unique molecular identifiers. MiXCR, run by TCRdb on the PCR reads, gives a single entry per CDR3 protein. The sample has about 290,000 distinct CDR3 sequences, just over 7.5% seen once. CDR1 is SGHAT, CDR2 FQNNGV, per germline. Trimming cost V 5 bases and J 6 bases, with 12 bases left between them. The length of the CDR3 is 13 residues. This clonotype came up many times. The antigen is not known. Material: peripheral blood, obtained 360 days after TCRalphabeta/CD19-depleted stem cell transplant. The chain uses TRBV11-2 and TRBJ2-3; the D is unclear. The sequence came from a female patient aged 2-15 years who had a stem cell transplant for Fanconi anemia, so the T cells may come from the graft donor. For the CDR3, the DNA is TGTGCCAGCAGCACCCGACCGGAGGATACGCAGTATTTT. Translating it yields CASSTRPEDTQYF.